One and the same sample provided the 13 T cell receptor beta chains below, sequenced in a study of radiation and T cells in renal cell carcinoma. Time point here: blood 2 weeks post-SBRT. Indicated treatment: 15 Gy SBRT to primary tumor, nephrectomy 4 weeks later. Method: immunoSEQ multiplex PCR; TCRdb's copy keeps in-frame clones and lacks some. The repertoire holds around 86,000 clones, around 85% seen once, with 20% to 25% in the top ten. Sequencing used blood, obtained from a patient whose treatment included radiotherapy and nephrectomy. These TCRs come from a woman between 45 and 65 years old with renal cell carcinoma.

J is TRBJ2-7 and V is TRBV7-2, with TRBD1 identical over 7 bases. V trimming: 5 bases; J trimming: 4 bases; junction bases outside the gene matches: 5. The germline V gene has CDR1 SGHTA and CDR2 FQGNSA. The CDR3 is made up of 13 amino acids. The CDR3 region has the DNA TGTGCCAGCAGCCCAGGACAGGTTTACGAGCAGTACTTC. It yields the protein CASSPGQVYEQYF.

The gene calls are TRBV2 and TRBJ1-4, with D possibly matching TRBD1 (6 bases). V lost 5 bases to trimming and J lost 14 bases, with 15 bases between them. There are 12 residues in the CDR3. CDR1 SNHLY and CDR2 FYNNEI come from the germline V gene. CDR3 residues: CASSLTGWNLFF. The CDR3, as DNA: TGTGCCAGCAGTTTGACAGGTTGGAATCTGTTTTTT.

The V and J genes are TRBV5-8 and TRBJ2-2; D is possibly TRBD1 (8 bases). CDR1 is SGHTS and CDR2 is YDEGEE in the germline V gene. The germline V and J ends were trimmed by 2 bases and 5 bases, with 13 bases remaining between them. There are 15 residues in the CDR3. The CDR3 bases are TGTGCCAGCAGCTTCGGACAGGGAGGGACCGGGGAGCTGTTTTTT. The encoded protein is CASSFGQGGTGELFF.

The chain is built from TRBV28 and TRBJ2-7; possible D gene TRBD1, 5 bases. Trimming cost V 8 bases and J 2 bases, with 13 bases left between them. CDR1 and CDR2 (germline): MDHEN, SYDVKM. The CDR3 has 13 residues. CDR3 loop: CASLRDRAYEQYF. The CDR3 region has the DNA TGTGCCAGCCTGAGAGACAGAGCCTACGAGCAGTACTTC.

V and J are TRBV7-2 and TRBJ2-5; D not certain. Trimming stripped 5 bases from V and 5 bases from J, with 9 bases between. The germline CDR1 and CDR2 sequences are SGHTA and FQGNSA. The CDR3 length is 12 residues. The DNA of the CDR3 is TGTGCCAGCAGCCAAACGTGGGAGACCCAGTACTTC. It specifies CASSQTWETQYF.

The V gene is TRBV28, the J gene TRBJ1-5, with a tentative D call TRBD1 (6 bases). Germline CDR1 MDHEN, CDR2 SYDVKM. Trimming shortened V by 4 bases and J by 0 bases, and 13 bases separated the two germline ends. The CDR3 sequence is 16 residues long. CDR3 sequence reads: CASSSQGPNSNQPQHF. The CDR3 DNA sequence: TGTGCCAGCAGTTCACAGGGACCGAATAGCAATCAGCCCCAGCATTTT.

This chain uses TRBV28 with TRBJ1-5, with D possibly matching TRBD1 (5 bases). V gave up 6 bases and J gave up 0 bases, with 9 bases separating them. Germline V gene data show CDR1 as MDHEN and CDR2 as SYDVKM. The CDR3 loop spans 14 amino acids. CDR3 residues: CASRAGTSNQPQHF. The CDR3 DNA is TGTGCCAGCAGGGCAGGGACTAGCAATCAGCCCCAGCATTTT.

The V gene is TRBV7-8, the J gene TRBJ1-1; TRBD1 is a possible D gene (5 bases). CDR3 length equals 16 residues. CDR1 is SGHVS and CDR2 is FQNEAQ in the germline V gene. V lost 2 bases, J lost 1 base, and 14 bases lay in between. The CDR3 DNA reads TGTGCCAGCAGCTTACTAGGGACCATACGGAACACTGAAGCTTTCTTT. Its translation is CASSLLGTIRNTEAFF.

The genes are TRBV7-8 and TRBJ1-4; D gene uncertain. CDR3 size: 12 residues. V shed 1 base and J shed 8 bases, with 5 bases lying between them. Looked up from germline, CDR1 is SGHVS and CDR2 is FQNEAQ. CDR3 amino acids: CASSLEREKLFF. The DNA for the CDR3 is TGTGCCAGCAGCTTAGAAAGAGAAAAACTGTTTTTT.

The gene calls are TRBV20-1 and TRBJ2-1; D is unclear. The CDR3 length is 10 residues. Trimming removed 2 bases at V and 10 bases at J, with 6 bases between. The germline V gene encodes CDR1 DFQATT and CDR2 SNEGSKA (reference sequence). The CDR3 is CSARNEEQFF. CDR3 sequence (DNA): TGCAGTGCTAGAAACGAGGAGCAGTTCTTC.

The chain has TRBV5-1 and TRBJ2-3; possible D gene TRBD1, 6 bases. The CDR3 extends over 12 amino acids. Germline V lookup: CDR1 SGHRS, CDR2 YFSETQ. The ends were cut back, 4 bases at V and 5 bases at J, with 8 bases in the middle. CDR3 protein: CASSPQGDTQYF. CDR3 DNA: TGCGCCAGCAGCCCACAGGGAGATACGCAGTATTTT.

The J gene is TRBJ1-1, the V gene TRBV10-1, with D possibly TRBD1 on 6 matching bases. The CDR3 has 16 residues. Trimming took 5 bases from V and 4 from J, leaving 20 bases between them. CDR1 and CDR2 from the germline V gene are WNHNN and SYGVQD (reference sequence). The CDR3 spells CASSPAAGAVRTEAFF. The CDR3 coding sequence is TGCGCCAGCAGTCCGGCGGCAGGGGCTGTCCGCACTGAAGCTTTCTTT.

This rearrangement joins TRBV18 to TRBJ2-7, with 8 bases fitting TRBD2. V lost 2 bases, J lost 7 bases, and 13 bases stayed unmatched. This CDR3 has 16 residues. CDR1 and CDR2 (germline): KGHSH, LQKENI. CDR3 nucleotides: TGTGCCAGCTCACCAGGGTTCAGCGGGAGACTTTATGAGCAGTACTTC. Translation gives CASSPGFSGRLYEQYF.